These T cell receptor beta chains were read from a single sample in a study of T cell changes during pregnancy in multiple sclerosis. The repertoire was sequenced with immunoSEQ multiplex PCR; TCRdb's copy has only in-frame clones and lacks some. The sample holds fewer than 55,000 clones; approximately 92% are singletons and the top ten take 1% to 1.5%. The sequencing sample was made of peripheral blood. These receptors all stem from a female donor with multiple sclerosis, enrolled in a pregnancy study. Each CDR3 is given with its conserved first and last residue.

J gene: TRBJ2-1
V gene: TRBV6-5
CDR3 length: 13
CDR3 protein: CASSYGGHNEQFF

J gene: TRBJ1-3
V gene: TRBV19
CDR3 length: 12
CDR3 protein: CASSIKGNTIYF

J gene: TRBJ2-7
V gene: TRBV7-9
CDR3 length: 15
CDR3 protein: CASSPGRVGWYEQYF

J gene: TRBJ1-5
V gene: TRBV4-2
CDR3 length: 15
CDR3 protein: CASSLIQETNQPQHF

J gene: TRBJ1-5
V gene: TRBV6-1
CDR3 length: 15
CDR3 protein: CASTRDTRNNQPQHF

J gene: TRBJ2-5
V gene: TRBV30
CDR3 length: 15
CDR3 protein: CAWSGTSREGETQYF

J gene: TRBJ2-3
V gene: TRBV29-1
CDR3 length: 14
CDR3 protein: CSVEEVVTGATQYF

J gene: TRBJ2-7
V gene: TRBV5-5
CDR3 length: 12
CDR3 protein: CASSRGRYEQYF

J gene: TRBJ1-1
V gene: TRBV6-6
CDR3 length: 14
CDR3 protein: CASSRQADYTEAFF

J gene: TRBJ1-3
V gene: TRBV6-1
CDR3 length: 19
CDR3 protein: CASSEALFRTGGPGNTIYF

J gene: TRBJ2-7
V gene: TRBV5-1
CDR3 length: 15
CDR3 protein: CASSLTPLPSYEQYF

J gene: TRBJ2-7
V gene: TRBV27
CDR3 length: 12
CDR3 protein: CASPIIAYEQYF

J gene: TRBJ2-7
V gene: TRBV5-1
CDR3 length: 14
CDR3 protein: CASSSRQGTYEQYF

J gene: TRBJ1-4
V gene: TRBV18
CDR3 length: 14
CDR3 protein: CASSPGEGLEKLFF

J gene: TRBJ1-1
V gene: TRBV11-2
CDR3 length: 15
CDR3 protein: CASSFSGGVNTEAFF

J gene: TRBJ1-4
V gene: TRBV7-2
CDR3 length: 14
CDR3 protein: CASSFAYTNEKLFF

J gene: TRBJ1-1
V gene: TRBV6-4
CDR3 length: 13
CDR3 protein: CASSEKPNTEAFF

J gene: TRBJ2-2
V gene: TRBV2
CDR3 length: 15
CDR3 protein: CASSVGHQNTGELFF

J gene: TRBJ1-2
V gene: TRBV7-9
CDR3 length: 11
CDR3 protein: CASSPLVGYTF

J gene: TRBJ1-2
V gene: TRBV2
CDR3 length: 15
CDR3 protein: CASRTTTGSVYGYTF

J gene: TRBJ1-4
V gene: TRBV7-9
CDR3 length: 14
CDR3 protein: CASSLVRGNEKLFF

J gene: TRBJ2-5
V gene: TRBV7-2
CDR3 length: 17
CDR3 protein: CASSLMTSGRYQETQYF

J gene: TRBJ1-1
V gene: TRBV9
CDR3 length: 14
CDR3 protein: CASSVAPVNTEAFF

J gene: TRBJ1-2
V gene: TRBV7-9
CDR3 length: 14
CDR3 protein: CASSSSTGNYGYTF

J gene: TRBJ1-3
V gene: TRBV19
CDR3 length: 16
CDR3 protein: CASSIEGDLSGNTIYF

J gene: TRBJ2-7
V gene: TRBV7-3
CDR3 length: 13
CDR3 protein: CASSTTGEYEQYF

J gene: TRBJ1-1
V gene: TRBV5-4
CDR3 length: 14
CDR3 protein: CASSLNSMNTEAFF

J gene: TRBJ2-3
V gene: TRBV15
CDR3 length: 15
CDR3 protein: CATSRERASTDTQYF

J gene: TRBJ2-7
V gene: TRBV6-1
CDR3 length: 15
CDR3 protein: CASSVSSGNSYEQYF

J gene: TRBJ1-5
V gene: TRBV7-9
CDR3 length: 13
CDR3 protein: CASSLKGDQPQHF

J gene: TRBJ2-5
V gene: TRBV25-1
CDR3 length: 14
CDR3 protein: CASSVIAGGSTQYF

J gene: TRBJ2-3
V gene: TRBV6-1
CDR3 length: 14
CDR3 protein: CASRDRGDTDTQYF

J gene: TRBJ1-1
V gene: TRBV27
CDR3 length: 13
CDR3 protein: CASRSIPGAEAFF

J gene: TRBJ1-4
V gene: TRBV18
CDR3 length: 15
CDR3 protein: CASSPPGQDNEKLFF

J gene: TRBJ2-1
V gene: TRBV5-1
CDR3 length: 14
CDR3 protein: CASSLESNYNEQFF

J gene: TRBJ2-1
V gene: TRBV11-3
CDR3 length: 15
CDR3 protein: CASSLVSGPYNEQFF

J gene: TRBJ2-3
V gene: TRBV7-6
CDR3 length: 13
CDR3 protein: CASSLRTRETQYF

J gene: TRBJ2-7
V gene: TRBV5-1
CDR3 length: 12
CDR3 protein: CASSSGYYEQYF

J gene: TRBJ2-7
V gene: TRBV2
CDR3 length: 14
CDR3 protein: CASIFGRSSYEQYF

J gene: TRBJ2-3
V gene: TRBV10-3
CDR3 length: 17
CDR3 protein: CAIGGNHRDRGSDTQYF

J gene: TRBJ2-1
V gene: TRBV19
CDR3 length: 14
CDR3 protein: CASSIDRRRGEQFF

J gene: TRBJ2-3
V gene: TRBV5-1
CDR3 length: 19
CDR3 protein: CASSLELAEYGGLTDTQYF

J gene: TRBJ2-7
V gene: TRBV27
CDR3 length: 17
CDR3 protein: CASSRGLAGQSSYEQYF

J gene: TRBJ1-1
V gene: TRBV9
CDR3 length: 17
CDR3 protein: CASSVPSRDRVNTEAFF

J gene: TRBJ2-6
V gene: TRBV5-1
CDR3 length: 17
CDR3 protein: CASSSRDRRSGANVLTF

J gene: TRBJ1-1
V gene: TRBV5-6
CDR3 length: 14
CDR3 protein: CASSFREGAPGAFF

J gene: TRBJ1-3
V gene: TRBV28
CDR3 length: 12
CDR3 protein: CASSPRGITIYF

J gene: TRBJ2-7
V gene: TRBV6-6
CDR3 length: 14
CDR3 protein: CASSPEQGTYEQYF

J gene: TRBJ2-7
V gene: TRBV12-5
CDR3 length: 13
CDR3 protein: CASGVGNSYEQYF

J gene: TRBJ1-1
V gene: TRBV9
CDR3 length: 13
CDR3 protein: CASSAGGNTEAFF

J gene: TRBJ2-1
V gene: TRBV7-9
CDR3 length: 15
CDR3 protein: CASSLEWSSYNEQFF

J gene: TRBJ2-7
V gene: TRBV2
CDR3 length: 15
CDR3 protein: CASSDPSGSSHEQYF

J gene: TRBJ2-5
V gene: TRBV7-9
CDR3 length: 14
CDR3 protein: CASSLAVQPETQYF

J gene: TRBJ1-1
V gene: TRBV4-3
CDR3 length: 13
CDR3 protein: CASSVTVNTEAFF

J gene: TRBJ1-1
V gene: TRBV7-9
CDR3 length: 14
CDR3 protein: CASPNMGGNTEAFF

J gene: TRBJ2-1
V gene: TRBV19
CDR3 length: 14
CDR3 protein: CASLSGSSYNEQFF

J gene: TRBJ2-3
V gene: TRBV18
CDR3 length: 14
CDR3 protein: CASSRGQGADTQYF

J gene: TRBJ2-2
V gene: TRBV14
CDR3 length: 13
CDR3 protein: CASSLLNTGELFF

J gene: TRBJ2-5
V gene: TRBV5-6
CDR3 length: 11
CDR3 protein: CASSYEETQYF